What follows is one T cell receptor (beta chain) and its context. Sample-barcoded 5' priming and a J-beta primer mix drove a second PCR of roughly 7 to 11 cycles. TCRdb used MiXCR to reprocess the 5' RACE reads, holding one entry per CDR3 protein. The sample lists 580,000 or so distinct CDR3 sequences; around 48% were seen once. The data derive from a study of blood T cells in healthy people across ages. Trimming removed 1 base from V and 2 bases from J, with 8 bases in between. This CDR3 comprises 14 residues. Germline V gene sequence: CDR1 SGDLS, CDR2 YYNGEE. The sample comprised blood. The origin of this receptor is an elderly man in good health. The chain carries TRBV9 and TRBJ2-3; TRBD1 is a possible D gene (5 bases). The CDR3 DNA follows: TGTGCCAGCAGCGTATTGACAGACACAGATACGCAGTATTTT. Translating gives CASSVLTDTDTQYF.